These 25 T cell receptor beta chains share one sample of origin, sequenced in a study of T cells in Graves' hyperthyroidism and ophthalmopathy. Amplification of TCR beta CDR3 regions used RNA as the template. In the first-round RT-PCR of the TCR CDR3, the HTBI primer set was used. TCRdb reanalysed the multiplex PCR reads using MiXCR and keeps one entry per CDR3 protein. The sample gives around 800,000 distinct CDR3 sequences, about two fifths of which show up once; 8.9% is in the top ten. Sequencing was done on a sample of blood. The receptor set was obtained from a man between 18 and 29 years old with Graves' hyperthyroidism.

This clonotype has more than one count but fewer than ten. The CDR3 coding sequence is TGTGCCAGCAGCGTAGAGGAAGAAGAGACACCAGCCTGCGAGCAGTACTTC. Translating it yields CASSVEEEETPACEQYF. The gene calls are TRBV9 and TRBJ2-7; D not resolved. The CDR3 is made up of 17 amino acids. Germline assignment: CDR1 SGDLS and CDR2 YYNGEE. Deletions cut 0 bases from V and 6 bases from J, with 22 bases between.

As regards this clonotype: The CDR3 ends on some other residue instead of the conserved phenylalanine or tryptophan, so this is likely a read error. The rearrangement uses TRBV29-1 and TRBJ2-7; TRBD1 matches 7 bases. V shed 6 bases, J shed 7 bases, and the junction held 9 bases outside the gene matches. This CDR3 is built from 12 residues. Germline V gene data show CDR1 as SQVTM and CDR2 as ANQGSEA. The CDR3 region is CSVTGNTGEQYS. For the CDR3, the DNA is TGCAGCGTGACAGGGAACACCGGGGAGCAGTACTCC.

V gene TRBV10-3 combines with J gene TRBJ1-1; the D is unclear. From germline, CDR1 is ENHRY and CDR2 SYGVKD. V was cut by 5 bases and J by 4 bases, with 14 bases left in between. This CDR3 has 14 amino acids. The CDR3 DNA follows: TGTGCCATCAGTCCCCATGACTATCCCACTGAAGCTTTCTTT. It translates to CAISPHDYPTEAFF.

The chain carries TRBV7-3 and TRBJ2-2, with 10 bases fitting TRBD2. The CDR3 has 16 residues. The V and J ends lost 6 bases and 7 bases, in that order; junction bases with no gene match: 11. Looked up from germline, CDR1 is SGHTA and CDR2 is FQGTGA. CDR3 sequence reads: CASSSAGGPGGGELFF. Written as DNA, the CDR3 is TGTGCCAGCAGTTCAGCGGGAGGGCCCGGGGGCGGGGAGCTGTTTTTT.

The V call is TRBV7-2, the J call TRBJ1-1, with D uncertain. V lost 2 bases and J lost 1, with 17 bases in between. The germline gives CDR1 SGHTA, CDR2 FQGNSA. This CDR3 comprises 17 residues. CDR3 coding DNA: TGTGCCAGCAGCTTATTCTTGCGGGTACATTCGAACACTGAAGCTTTCTTT. Translated: CASSLFLRVHSNTEAFF.

This clonotype has ten or more counts. V usage is TRBV7-9 and J usage is TRBJ1-4; D is undetermined. Germline V gene lookup returns CDR1 SEHNR and CDR2 FQNEAQ (reference sequence). V was clipped by 3 bases and J by 8 bases, with 19 bases between them. The CDR3 extends over 16 amino acids. The chain's CDR3 is CASSFLSSGMKEKLFF. The CDR3 nucleotides read TGTGCCAGCAGCTTCCTTAGCTCTGGGATGAAGGAAAAACTGTTTTTT. Variable domain in full (rest from reference TRBV7-9 and TRBJ1-4): DTGVSQNPRHKITKRGQNVTFRCDPISEHNRLYWYRQTLGQGPEFLTYFQNEAQLEKSRLLSDRFSAERPKGSFSTLEIQRTEQGDSAMYLCASSFLSSGMKEKLFFGSGTQLSVL.

This sequence joins TRBV7-9 and TRBJ2-5, with D maybe TRBD2 (5 bases). The germline V gene has CDR1 SEHNR and CDR2 FQNEAQ (reference sequence). V dropped 1 base and J dropped 2 bases, with 11 bases sitting between them. This CDR3 has 15 residues. The CDR3 region is CASSLDSADQETQYF. The CDR3 DNA reads as TGTGCCAGCAGCTTAGATAGCGCGGATCAAGAGACCCAGTACTTC. Combining the CDR3 with reference TRBV7-9 and TRBJ2-5 gives the whole variable domain DTGVSQNPRHKITKRGQNVTFRCDPISEHNRLYWYRQTLGQGPEFLTYFQNEAQLEKSRLLSDRFSAERPKGSFSTLEIQRTEQGDSAMYLCASSLDSADQETQYFGPGTRLLVL.

The chain combines TRBV25-1 with TRBJ2-2; a possible D gene is TRBD1 (6 bases). From germline, CDR1 is MGHDK and CDR2 SYGVNS. The CDR3 runs to 14 residues. V shed 8 bases and J shed 7 bases, with 17 bases lying between them. The CDR3: CASVEERGGGELFF. The CDR3 bases are TGTGCCAGCGTTGAAGAGCGAGGGGGCGGGGAGCTGTTTTTT.

J is TRBJ1-1 and V is TRBV5-6; TRBD1 might be the D (5 bases). CDR1 is SGHDT and CDR2 is YYEEEE in the germline V gene. Trimming shortened V by 5 bases and J by 8 bases, and 10 bases separated the two germline ends. This CDR3 comprises 11 residues. This CDR3 reads CASRFGGEAFF. CDR3 nucleotides: TGTGCCAGCAGGTTCGGGGGAGAAGCTTTCTTT. Full variable domain (missing parts from reference TRBV5-6 and TRBJ1-1): DAGVTQSPTHLIKTRGQQVTLRCSPKSGHDTVSWYQQALGQGPQFIFQYYEEEERQRGNFPDRFSGHQFPNYSSELNVNALLLGDSALYLCASRFGGEAFFGQGTRLTVV.

This clonotype has ten or more counts. The J gene is TRBJ2-7, the V gene TRBV29-1; 12 nucleotides line up with TRBD2. Germline CDR1 is SQVTM and CDR2 is ANQGSEA. This CDR3 has 13 amino acids. V lost 6 bases, J lost 6 bases, and 6 bases stayed unmatched. CDR3 coding DNA: TGCAGCGTCGGACTAGCGGGGCGTTTCGAGCAGTACTTC. Residues: CSVGLAGRFEQYF.

The table lists this clonotype with many counts. The V call is TRBV7-2, the J call TRBJ1-3; tentatively, D is TRBD1 (5 bases). This CDR3 has 17 amino acids. Germline assignment: CDR1 SGHTA and CDR2 FQGNSA. The V gene lost 5 bases and the J gene lost 0 bases, with 17 bases spanning the gap. In nucleotides, the CDR3 is TGTGCCAGCAGCGTCGGGGACGGGCCTAGCTCTGGAAACACCATATATTTT. Translation: CASSVGDGPSSGNTIYF.

This clonotype has just a few counts. The chain links TRBV13 to TRBJ2-5; weak D call: TRBD2 (5 bases). This CDR3 contains 15 residues. V was shortened by 2 bases and J by 5 bases, with 15 bases between the two germline ends. Germline CDR1 is PRHDT and CDR2 is FYEKMQ (reference sequence). CDR3 region: CASSLFGRESETQYF. The CDR3 region has the DNA TGTGCCAGCAGCTTATTTGGTAGGGAGAGCGAGACCCAGTACTTC.

This chain connects TRBV6-5 to TRBJ2-7; D is possibly TRBD1 (6 bases). The germline gives CDR1 MNHEY, CDR2 SVGAGI. The germline V and J ends were trimmed by 4 bases and 2 bases, with 9 bases remaining between them. This CDR3 region has 13 residues. CDR3 bases: TGTGCCAGCAGTTCGGGACACCCCTACGAGCAGTACTTC. Protein product: CASSSGHPYEQYF.

The chain links TRBV19 to TRBJ2-2; no definite D call. Trimming stripped 5 bases from V and 5 bases from J, with 9 bases between. The germline V gene has CDR1 LNHDA and CDR2 SQIVND (reference sequence). This CDR3 comprises 13 residues. The CDR3, as DNA: TGTGCCAGTAGTTATGGGGTTACCGGGGAGCTGTTTTTT. Protein: CASSYGVTGELFF.

The V call is TRBV4-1, the J call TRBJ1-4, with a possible D match to TRBD1 (5 bases). The CDR3 has 15 residues. CDR1 and CDR2 from the germline V gene are MGHRA and YSYEKL. V lost 2 bases and J 0 bases, leaving 7 bases between the germline ends. The CDR3 loop is CASSQKGTTNEKLFF. As DNA, the CDR3 is TGCGCCAGCAGCCAAAAGGGGACAACTAATGAAAAACTGTTTTTT.

This clonotype was seen repeatedly, ten times or more. The gene calls are TRBV4-1 and TRBJ2-7; D unclear. CDR3 length: 13 residues. The V gene's germline CDR1 is MGHRA and CDR2 YSYEKL. Trimming took off 1 base at V and 0 bases at J, with 4 bases between the two ends. The chain's CDR3 is CASSQVSSYEQYF. CDR3 nucleotides: TGCGCCAGCAGCCAAGTTAGCTCCTACGAGCAGTACTTC.

This clonotype was counted ten times or more. The genes are TRBV15 and TRBJ1-4, with D perhaps TRBD1 (5 bases). The CDR3 is made up of 13 amino acids. V was shortened by 8 bases and J by 8 bases, with 15 bases between the two germline ends. The V gene's germline CDR1 is LNHNV and CDR2 YYDKDF (reference sequence). Written as DNA, the CDR3 is TGTGCCACCGGAGGCAGGGAAAGGGAAAAACTGTTTTTT. The encoded protein is CATGGREREKLFF.

This clonotype was seen repeatedly, ten times or more. This sequence joins TRBV7-9 and TRBJ1-2, with D hard to call. CDR3 size: 14 residues. Germline lookup yields CDR1 SEHNR and CDR2 FQNEAQ (reference sequence). V was cut by 1 base and J by 2 bases, with 8 bases left in between. The DNA of the CDR3 is TGTGCCAGCAGCTTAGTGGTACAGAACTATGGCTACACCTTC. This codes for CASSLVVQNYGYTF.

This clonotype was counted ten times or more. The chain has TRBV7-2 and TRBJ1-4, with TRBD1 matching over 7 bases. With 8 bases clipped from V and 15 bases from J, the junction kept 9 bases outside the gene matches. The germline gives CDR1 SGHTA, CDR2 FQGNSA. This CDR3 has 11 amino acids. The CDR3 DNA is TGTGCCAGCGGCCGACAGGGTAAAATGTTTTTT. Translated: CASGRQGKMFF.

There are a few counts of this clonotype. The chain joins TRBV7-8 to TRBJ1-4; no definite D call. Trimming took off 4 bases at V and 0 bases at J, with 9 bases between the two ends. The CDR3 is 15 residues long. CDR1 SGHVS and CDR2 FQNEAQ come from the germline V gene. DNA for the CDR3: TGTGCCAGCAGCTCGGAAGCTGCAACTAATGAAAAACTGTTTTTT. It specifies CASSSEAATNEKLFF.

A word on this clonotype: Because it lacks the conserved phenylalanine or tryptophan at the end, this CDR3 is likely a read error. The V gene is TRBV7-2, the J gene TRBJ1-4; weak D call: TRBD1 (6 bases). Germline CDR1 and CDR2: SGHTA and FQGNSA. Trimming removed 9 bases at V and 5 bases at J, with 22 bases between. CDR3 length: 16 amino acids. In DNA form, the CDR3 reads TGTGCCAGTAGCCCAGGACAGCACCTTGGCAATGAAAAACTGTTTCTT. This codes for CASSPGQHLGNEKLFL.

The chain employs TRBV2 and TRBJ1-1; 10 nucleotides match TRBD1. The junction had 6 bases not matched to a gene; V was cut back by 6 bases and J by 5 bases. Per the germline V gene, CDR1 is SNHLY and CDR2 is FYNNEI. This CDR3 spans 14 amino acids. CDR3 coding DNA: TGTGCCAGCAGGCCGACAGGGGGCTTAACTGAAGCTTTCTTT. It translates to CASRPTGGLTEAFF.

The rearrangement uses TRBV10-2 and TRBJ2-7; D call uncertain. The CDR3 runs to 13 residues. V was trimmed by 4 bases and J by 6 bases, leaving 13 bases between them. Germline loops: CDR1 WSHSY, CDR2 SAAADI. The CDR3 spells CASSGLPSAEQYF. DNA for the CDR3: TGCGCCAGCAGTGGGCTGCCCAGTGCCGAGCAGTACTTC.

This clonotype was counted between two and nine times. The chain is built from TRBV4-1 and TRBJ2-5; 7 positions match TRBD1. The CDR3 has 15 residues. Germline V lookup: CDR1 MGHRA, CDR2 YSYEKL. V dropped 1 base and J dropped 2; count of bases not matched to a gene: 4. This CDR3 is CASSQGDRSQETQYF. The DNA for the CDR3 is TGCGCCAGCAGCCAAGGGGACAGATCTCAAGAGACCCAGTACTTC.

This clonotype was picked up many times. The J gene is TRBJ2-7, the V gene TRBV20-1; D unresolved. V gave up 0 bases and J gave up 7 bases, with 7 bases separating them. The CDR3 length is 11 residues. From germline, CDR1 is DFQATT and CDR2 SNEGSKA (reference sequence). As DNA, the CDR3 is TGCAGTGCTAGAGAGGGTGTGGAGCAGTACTTC. This codes for CSAREGVEQYF.